This T cell receptor beta chain was captured by sequencing in a study of Graves' ophthalmopathy and Graves' hyperthyroidism listed by TCRdb under 2018. Describing the broader study: Peripheral blood samples were taken at the time of initial diagnosis, before any treatment was given. Following sample collection, hyperthyroidism patients were given methimazole at a starting dose of 30 mg daily, and ophthalmopathy patients were given high-dose intravenous methylprednisolone. For independent validation, a separate cohort was made up of 18 to 20 hyperthyroidism patients plus 17 patients who later progressed from hyperthyroidism to ophthalmopathy. In total, 135 blood samples were TCR-sequenced: under 45 ophthalmopathy, approximately 80 hyperthyroidism and 17 hyperthyroidism-to-ophthalmopathy patients. TCR beta repertoire signatures were used to distinguish Graves' ophthalmopathy from Graves' hyperthyroidism and to predict progression to ophthalmopathy. In five or six hyperthyroidism patients, T-cell repertoires of thyroid tissue and blood were compared. To explore V-J signatures that distinguish ophthalmopathy from hyperthyroidism, a discovery set of around 100 patients was enrolled, made up of 40 to 45 with ophthalmopathy and 57 with stable hyperthyroidism.

The full study reports these points: Among expanded thyroid clonotypes with frequency above 0.001, most also showed up in blood, which suggests that blood repertoires may reflect the thyroid immune response. Ophthalmopathy was separated from stable hyperthyroidism by the 13-signature model with about 89% sensitivity and about 81% specificity in cross-validation and with 80%/75% in the test set. Sample size was not statistically predetermined, and group allocation was not concealed from the investigators. In validation, the model predicted ophthalmopathy progression with about 71% sensitivity and approximately 72% specificity; 12 predicted patients were CT-confirmed with GO in a median of 6.5 months.

Notes on this clonotype: Its specific antigen is unknown. No much larger clone exists at a distance of one base, and base qualities are not known.

TCR beta CDR3 regions were amplified from RNA transcripts for repertoire sequencing. The first round was an RT-PCR using HTBI primers with the Qiagen OneStep RT-PCR kit, and this first round was followed by a second-round multiplex PCR, then size selection and purification. The libraries underwent paired-end sequencing with 100 bp reads on an Illumina HiSeq2000. As for the authors' bioinformatics: SOAPnuke was used to process the reads, throwing out any read that had adapters, had uncalled bases, had a mean Phred below 15, or lacked an exact constant-primer or identifier match. High-quality paired reads were merged with COPE v1.2.5. Each unique nucleotide sequence was defined as a clonotype, and clonotypes were aligned to IMGT TRB V, D and J references with MiTCR v1.1. The analysis was limited to V-J combinations with a frequency above 0.0001, which together covered 99% to 99.2% of repertoires. For each V-J combination, a TCR clonal expansion and chaos score was defined as F50 clonal expansion divided by the chaos observed in the TCRdist matrix. Welch's t-statistics and random forest were used to narrow the features down to 13 V-J combinations, which were then fed into a naive Bayes classifier. The Morisita-Horn index was used to measure how similar the thyroid and blood repertoires were. TCRdb took the public reads, trimmed them with fastp at Q25, ran MiXCR for clone calling and kept in-frame beta chains. A single entry per CDR3 protein holds the most common genes and DNA from its merged rows. These V and J calls derive from TCRdb rather than the authors' analysis. The table for this sample lists approximately 330,000 distinct CDR3 sequences; roughly 16% of them were counted only once. The biggest ten clones account for 12% of the sample.

V and J are truncated by 0 bases and 5 bases respectively, leaving an intervening sequence of 17 bases. Per the germline V gene, ENHRY is the CDR1 and SYGVKD is the CDR2. Including cysteine and phenylalanine, the CDR3 has 18 amino acids. Just CDR3 DNA is preserved here, 54 bases in frame from base 1. The ophthalmopathy patients had moderately to severely active disease, with a Clinical Activity Score of 3 or higher, a NOSPECS grade of 4 or higher, and a disease duration of less than 3 months. Patients with other autoimmune diseases, uncontrolled infections, pregnancy or lactation were excluded from the study. Diagnosis relied on clinical symptoms, serum thyroxine, TRAb, thyroid ultrasound and orbital computed tomography. Using Ficoll-Paque density gradient centrifugation, PBMCs were isolated from about 9.2 ml of fresh peripheral blood. Total RNA was extracted with Trizol reagent and quality-checked on an Agilent 2100 Bioanalyzer.

The sequence came from an adult man with Graves' ophthalmopathy. The rearrangement joined TRBV10-3 to TRBJ1-6; no D segment can be confidently identified. The sequencing input was peripheral blood. For the CDR3, the sequence is CAISESHLRLTDNSPLHF. At the DNA level, the sequence is TGTGCCATCAGTGAGTCTCACTTACGGTTGACGGATAATTCACCCCTCCACTTT.